This T cell receptor beta chain stems from a study of blood T cell repertoires in COVID-19. A single count supports this clone. The method was immunoSEQ multiplex PCR; TCRdb's version includes in-frame clones alone and lacks a portion of them. The table has 200,000 to 250,000 clones, roughly 84% seen once; the top ten hold around 5.5%. The trim removed 5 bases at V and 3 bases at J, leaving 5 bases unmatched. The CDR3 contains 14 residues. Germline V gene data show CDR1 as SGHAT and CDR2 as FQDESV (reference sequence). The sequencing sample was made of peripheral blood. The clonotype was recovered from a woman in her fifties or sixties who had recovered from COVID-19. The chain uses TRBV11-1 and TRBJ2-7; 9 bases fit TRBD1. CDR3 coding DNA: TGTGCCAGCAGCACGGGACAGGGAATCTACGAGCAGTACTTC. This encodes CASSTGQGIYEQYF.